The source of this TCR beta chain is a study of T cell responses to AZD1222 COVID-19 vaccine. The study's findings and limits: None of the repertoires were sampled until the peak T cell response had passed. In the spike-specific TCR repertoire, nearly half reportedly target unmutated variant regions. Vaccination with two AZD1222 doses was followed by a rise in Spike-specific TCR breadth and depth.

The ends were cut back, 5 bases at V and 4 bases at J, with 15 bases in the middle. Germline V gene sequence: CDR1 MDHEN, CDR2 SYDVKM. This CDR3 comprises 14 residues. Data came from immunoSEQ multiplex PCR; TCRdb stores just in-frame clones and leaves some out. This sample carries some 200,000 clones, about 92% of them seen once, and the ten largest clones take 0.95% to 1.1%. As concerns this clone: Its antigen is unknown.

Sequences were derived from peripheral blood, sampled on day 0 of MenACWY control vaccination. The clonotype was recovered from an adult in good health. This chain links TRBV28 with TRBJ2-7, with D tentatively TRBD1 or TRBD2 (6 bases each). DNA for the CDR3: TGTGCCAGCAGTCTCAGAGGAGGGGGTTACGAGCAGTACTTC. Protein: CASSLRGGGYEQYF.